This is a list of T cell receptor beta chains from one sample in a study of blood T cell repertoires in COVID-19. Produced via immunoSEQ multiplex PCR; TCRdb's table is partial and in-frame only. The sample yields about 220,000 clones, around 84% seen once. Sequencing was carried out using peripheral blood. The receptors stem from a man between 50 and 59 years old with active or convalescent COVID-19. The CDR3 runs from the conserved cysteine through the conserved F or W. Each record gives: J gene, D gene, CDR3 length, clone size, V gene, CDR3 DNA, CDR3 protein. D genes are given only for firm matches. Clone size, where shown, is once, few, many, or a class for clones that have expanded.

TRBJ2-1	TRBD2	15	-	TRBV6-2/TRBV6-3	TGTGCCAGCAGTTTAGCGGGGGGGCCCTACAATGAGCAGTTCTTC	CASSLAGGPYNEQFF
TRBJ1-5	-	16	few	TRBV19	TGTGCCAGTAGTCTTCGGGTGGGGCTGGGCAATCAGCCCCAGCATTTT	CASSLRVGLGNQPQHF
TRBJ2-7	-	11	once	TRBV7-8	TGTGCCAGCAGCCCAGGGGGGGAGCAGTACTTC	CASSPGGEQYF
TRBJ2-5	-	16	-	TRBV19	TGTGCCAGTAGTATAAAACTGGGGCAGGGTGAAGAGACCCAGTACTTC	CASSIKLGQGEETQYF
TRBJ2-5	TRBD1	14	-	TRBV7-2	TGTGCCAGCAGCTACATGGGGGACAGAGAGACCCAGTACTTC	CASSYMGDRETQYF
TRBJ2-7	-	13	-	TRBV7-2	TGTGCCAGCAGCTACAGGGGGGGACACGAGCAGTACTTC	CASSYRGGHEQYF
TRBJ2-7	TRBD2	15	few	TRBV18	TGTGCCAGCTCACCACCTAGCGGGGGGAGGTACGAGCAGTACTTC	CASSPPSGGRYEQYF
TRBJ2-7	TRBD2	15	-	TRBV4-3	TGCGCCAGCAGCCGGGACTACCTTACCGCCTACGAGCAGTACTTC	CASSRDYLTAYEQYF
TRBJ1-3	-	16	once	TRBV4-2	TGTGCCAGCAGCCAAGAGGCGGGGGACTCTGGAAACACCATATATTTT	CASSQEAGDSGNTIYF
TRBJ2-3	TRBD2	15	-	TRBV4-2	TGTGCCAGCAGCCAGCTAGCGGGGGGTCCAGATACGCAGTATTTT	CASSQLAGGPDTQYF
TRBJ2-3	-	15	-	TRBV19	TGTGCCAGTTCGATGAGGGGGGGAGCCACAGATACGCAGTATTTT	CASSMRGGATDTQYF
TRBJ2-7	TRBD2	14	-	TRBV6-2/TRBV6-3	TGTGCCAGCAGTCGTAGCGGGAGCTCCTACGAGCAGTACTTC	CASSRSGSSYEQYF
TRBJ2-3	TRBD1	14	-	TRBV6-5	TGTGCCAGCAGCTATAGGACAGGGACAGATACGCAGTATTTT	CASSYRTGTDTQYF
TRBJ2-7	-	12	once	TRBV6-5	TGTGCCAGCGGTAGTTTAAGTGGCGAGCAGTACTTC	CASGSLSGEQYF
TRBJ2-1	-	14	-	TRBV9	TGTGCCAGCAGCGGAACGGGGGACTACAATGAGCAGTTCTTC	CASSGTGDYNEQFF
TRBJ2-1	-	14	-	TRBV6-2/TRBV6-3	TGTGCCAGCAGTTACCGCCCCGGGCAGGGTGAGCAGTTCTTC	CASSYRPGQGEQFF
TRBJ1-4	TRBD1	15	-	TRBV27	TGTGCCAGCAGTTCCGGACAGGGGGCGCGGGAAAAACTGTTTTTT	CASSSGQGAREKLFF